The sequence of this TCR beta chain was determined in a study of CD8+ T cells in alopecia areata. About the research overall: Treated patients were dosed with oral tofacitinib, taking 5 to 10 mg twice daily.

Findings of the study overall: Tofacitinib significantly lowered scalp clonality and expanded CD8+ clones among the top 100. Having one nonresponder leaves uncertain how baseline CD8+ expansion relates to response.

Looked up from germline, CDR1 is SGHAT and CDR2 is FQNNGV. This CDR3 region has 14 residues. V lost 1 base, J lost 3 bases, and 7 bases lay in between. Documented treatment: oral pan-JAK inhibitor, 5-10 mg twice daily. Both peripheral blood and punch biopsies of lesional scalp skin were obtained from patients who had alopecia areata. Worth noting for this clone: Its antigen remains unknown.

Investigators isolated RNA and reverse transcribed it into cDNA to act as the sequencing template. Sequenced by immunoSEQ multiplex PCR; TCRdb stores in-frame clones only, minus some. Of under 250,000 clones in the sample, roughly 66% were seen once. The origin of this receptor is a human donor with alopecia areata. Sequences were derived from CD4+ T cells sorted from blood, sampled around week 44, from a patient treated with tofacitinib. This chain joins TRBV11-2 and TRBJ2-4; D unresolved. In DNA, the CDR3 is TGTGCCAGCAGCTTAGGCCAGCACAAAAACATTCAGTACTTC. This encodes CASSLGQHKNIQYF.